The 2 T cell receptor beta chains given below trace back to one sample, sequenced in a study of cytomegalovirus exposure and HLA in healthy donors. Primers: 60 Vbeta forward and 13 Jbeta reverse. This table comes from immunoSEQ multiplex PCR, and its TCRdb copy is limited to in-frame clones, with some not included. The table shows 65,000 or so clones, with approximately 82% occurring only once. Sequenced input: PBMCs. These receptor sequences come from a girl between 10 and 17 years old in good health and CMV-seropositive.

This rearrangement joins TRBV7-9 to TRBJ2-7; 7 bases are a match to TRBD1. Germline V gives CDR1 SEHNR, CDR2 FQNEAQ (reference sequence). The J segment lost 4 bases and the V segment lost 1 base, leaving 10 bases of the junction unmatched. This CDR3 is built from 16 residues. CDR3 DNA sequence: TGTGCCAGCAGCTTAGTCGGGACAGCCCGTGGGTACGAGCAGTACTTC. It yields the protein CASSLVGTARGYEQYF.

V and J are TRBV28 and TRBJ2-3, with D perhaps TRBD2 (5 bases). The V and J ends lost 5 bases and 2 bases respectively, with 14 bases between them. The germline gives CDR1 MDHEN, CDR2 SYDVKM. The CDR3 loop spans 15 amino acids. The CDR3: CASSKLVWSTDTQYF. CDR3 bases: TGTGCCAGCAGTAAACTAGTTTGGTCCACAGATACGCAGTATTTT.